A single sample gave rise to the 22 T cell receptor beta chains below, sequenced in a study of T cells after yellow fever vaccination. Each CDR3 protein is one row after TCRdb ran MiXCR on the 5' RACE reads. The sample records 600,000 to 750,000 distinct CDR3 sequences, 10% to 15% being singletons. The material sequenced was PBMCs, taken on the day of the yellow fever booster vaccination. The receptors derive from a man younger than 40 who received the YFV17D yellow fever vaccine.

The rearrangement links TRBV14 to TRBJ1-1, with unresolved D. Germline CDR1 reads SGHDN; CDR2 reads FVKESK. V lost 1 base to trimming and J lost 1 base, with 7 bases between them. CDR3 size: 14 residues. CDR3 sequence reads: CASSQVSANTEAFF. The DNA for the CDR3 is TGTGCCAGCAGCCAAGTATCAGCGAACACTGAAGCTTTCTTT.

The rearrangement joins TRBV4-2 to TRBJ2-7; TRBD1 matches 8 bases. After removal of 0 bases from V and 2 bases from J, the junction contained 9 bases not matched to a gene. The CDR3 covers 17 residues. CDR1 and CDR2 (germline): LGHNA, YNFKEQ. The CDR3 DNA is TGTGCCAGCAGCCAAGACATGAGACGGACAGGGACCTACGAGCAGTACTTC. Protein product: CASSQDMRRTGTYEQYF.

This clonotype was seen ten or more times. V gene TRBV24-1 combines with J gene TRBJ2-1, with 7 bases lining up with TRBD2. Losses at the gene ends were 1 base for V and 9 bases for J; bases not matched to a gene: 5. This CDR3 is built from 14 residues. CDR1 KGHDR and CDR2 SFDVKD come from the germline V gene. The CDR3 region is CATSDFRTRGEQFF. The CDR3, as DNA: TGTGCCACCAGTGATTTTCGGACTAGGGGTGAGCAGTTCTTC.

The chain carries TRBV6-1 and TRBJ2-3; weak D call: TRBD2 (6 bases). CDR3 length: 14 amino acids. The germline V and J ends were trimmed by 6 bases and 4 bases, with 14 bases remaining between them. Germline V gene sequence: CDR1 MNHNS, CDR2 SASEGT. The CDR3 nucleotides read TGTGCCAGCAGCCGCCGACTAGTGGCAGATACGCAGTATTTT. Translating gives CASSRRLVADTQYF.

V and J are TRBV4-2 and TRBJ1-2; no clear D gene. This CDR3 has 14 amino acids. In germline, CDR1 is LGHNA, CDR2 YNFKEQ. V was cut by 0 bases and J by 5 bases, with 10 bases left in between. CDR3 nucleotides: TGTGCCAGCAGCCAAGATTTAAAATCATATGGCTACACCTTC. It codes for CASSQDLKSYGYTF.

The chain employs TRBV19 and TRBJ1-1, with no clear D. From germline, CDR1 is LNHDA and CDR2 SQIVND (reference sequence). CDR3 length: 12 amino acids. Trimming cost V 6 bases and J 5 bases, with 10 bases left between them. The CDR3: CASSNLGTEAFF. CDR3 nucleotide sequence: TGTGCCAGTAGCAATCTTGGAACTGAAGCTTTCTTT. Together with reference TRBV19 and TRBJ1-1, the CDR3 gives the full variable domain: DGGITQSPKYLFRKEGQNVTLSCEQNLNHDAMYWYRQDPGQGLRLIYYSQIVNDFQKGDIAEGYSVSREKKESFPLTVTSAQKNPTAFYLCASSNLGTEAFFGQGTRLTVV.

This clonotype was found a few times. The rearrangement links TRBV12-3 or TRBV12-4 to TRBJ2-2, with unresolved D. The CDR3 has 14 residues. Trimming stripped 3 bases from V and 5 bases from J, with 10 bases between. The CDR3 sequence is CASSLISETGELFF. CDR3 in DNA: TGTGCCAGCAGTTTGATTTCGGAGACCGGGGAGCTGTTTTTT.

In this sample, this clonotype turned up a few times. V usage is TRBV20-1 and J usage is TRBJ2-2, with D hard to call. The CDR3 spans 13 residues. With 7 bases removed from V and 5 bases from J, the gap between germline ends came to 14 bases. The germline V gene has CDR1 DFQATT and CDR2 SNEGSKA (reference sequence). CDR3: CSGWAAGTGELFF. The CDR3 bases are TGCAGTGGATGGGCAGCCGGTACCGGGGAGCTGTTTTTT.

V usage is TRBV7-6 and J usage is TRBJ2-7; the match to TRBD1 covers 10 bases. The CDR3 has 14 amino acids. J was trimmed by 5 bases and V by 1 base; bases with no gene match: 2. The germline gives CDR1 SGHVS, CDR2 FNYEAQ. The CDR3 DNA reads TGTGCCAGCAGCTTAGATGACAGGGGGCACGAGCAGTACTTC. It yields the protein CASSLDDRGHEQYF.

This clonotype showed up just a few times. The CDR3 spells CASRDFTPYEQYF. In DNA, the CDR3 is TGTGCCAGCCGGGACTTTACTCCCTACGAGCAGTACTTC. The chain is built from TRBV25-1 and TRBJ2-7, with a tentative D call TRBD2 (6 bases). The ends were cut back, 8 bases at V and 2 bases at J, with 13 bases in the middle. Per germline, CDR1 MGHDK and CDR2 SYGVNS. This CDR3 comprises 13 residues.

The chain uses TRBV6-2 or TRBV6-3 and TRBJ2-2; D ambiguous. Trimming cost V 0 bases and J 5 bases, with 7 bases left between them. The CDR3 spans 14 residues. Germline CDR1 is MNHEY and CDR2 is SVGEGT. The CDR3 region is CASSYSAQTGELFF. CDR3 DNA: TGTGCCAGCAGTTACTCGGCCCAGACCGGGGAGCTGTTTTTT.

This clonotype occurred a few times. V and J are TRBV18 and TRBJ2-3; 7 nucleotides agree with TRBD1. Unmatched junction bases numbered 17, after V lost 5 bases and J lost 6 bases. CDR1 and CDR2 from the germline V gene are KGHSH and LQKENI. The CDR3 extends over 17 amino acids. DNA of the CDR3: TGTGCCAGCTCATCAACGACAGGGCTGGGAAAAGTGGATACGCAGTATTTT. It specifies CASSSTTGLGKVDTQYF.

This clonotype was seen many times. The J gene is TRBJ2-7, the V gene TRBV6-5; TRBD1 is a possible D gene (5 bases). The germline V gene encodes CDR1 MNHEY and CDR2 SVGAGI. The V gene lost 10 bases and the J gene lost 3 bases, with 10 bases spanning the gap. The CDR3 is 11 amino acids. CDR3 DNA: TGTGCCACCTCTAGGGGCTACGAGCAGTACTTC. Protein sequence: CATSRGYEQYF.

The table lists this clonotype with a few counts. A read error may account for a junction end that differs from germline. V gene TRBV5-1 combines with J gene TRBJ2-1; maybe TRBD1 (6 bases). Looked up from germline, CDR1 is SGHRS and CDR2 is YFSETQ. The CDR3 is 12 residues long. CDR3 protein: CASSLIDRPWVF. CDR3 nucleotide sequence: TGCGCCAGCAGCTTAATCGACAGGCCCTGGGTCTTC. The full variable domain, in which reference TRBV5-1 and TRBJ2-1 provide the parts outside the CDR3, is KAGVTQTPRYLIKTRGQQVTLSCSPISGHRSVSWYQQTPGQGLQFLFEYFSETQRNKGNFPGRFSGRQFSNSRSEMNVSTLELGDSALYLCASSLIDRPWVFGPGTRLTVL.

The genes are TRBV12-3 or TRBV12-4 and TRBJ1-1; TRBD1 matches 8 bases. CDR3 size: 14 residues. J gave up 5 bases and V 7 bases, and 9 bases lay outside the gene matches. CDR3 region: CASNVQGAGTEAFF. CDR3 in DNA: TGTGCCAGCAATGTCCAGGGGGCTGGAACTGAAGCTTTCTTT.

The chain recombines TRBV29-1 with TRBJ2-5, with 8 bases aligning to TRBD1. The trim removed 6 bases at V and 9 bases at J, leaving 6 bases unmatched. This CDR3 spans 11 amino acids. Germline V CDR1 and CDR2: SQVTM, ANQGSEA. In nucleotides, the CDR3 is TGCAGCGTCGAACAGGGGGTAGCCCAGTACTTC. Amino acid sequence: CSVEQGVAQYF.

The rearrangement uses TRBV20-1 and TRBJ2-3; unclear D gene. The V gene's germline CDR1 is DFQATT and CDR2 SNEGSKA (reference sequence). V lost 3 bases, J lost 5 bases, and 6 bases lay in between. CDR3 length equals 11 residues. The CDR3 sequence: CSARTKDTQYF. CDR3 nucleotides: TGCAGTGCTAGGACAAAAGATACGCAGTATTTT.

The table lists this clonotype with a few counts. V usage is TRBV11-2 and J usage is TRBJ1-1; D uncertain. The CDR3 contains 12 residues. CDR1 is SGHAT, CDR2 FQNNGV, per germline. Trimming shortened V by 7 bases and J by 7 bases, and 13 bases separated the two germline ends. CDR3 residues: CASITKEGEAFF. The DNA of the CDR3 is TGTGCCAGCATCACAAAAGAGGGTGAAGCTTTCTTT.

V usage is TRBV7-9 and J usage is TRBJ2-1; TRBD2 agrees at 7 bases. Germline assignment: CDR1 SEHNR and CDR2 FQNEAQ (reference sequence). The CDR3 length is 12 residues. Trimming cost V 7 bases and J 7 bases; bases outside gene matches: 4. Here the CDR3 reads CASIGGRNEQFF. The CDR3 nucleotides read TGTGCCAGCATTGGCGGGAGAAATGAGCAGTTCTTC.

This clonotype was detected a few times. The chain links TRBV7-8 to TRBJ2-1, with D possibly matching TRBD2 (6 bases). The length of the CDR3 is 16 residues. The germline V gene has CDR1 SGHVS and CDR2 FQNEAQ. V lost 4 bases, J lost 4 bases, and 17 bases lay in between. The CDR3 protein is CASSSTGTGMYNEQFF. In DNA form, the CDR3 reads TGTGCCAGCAGCTCGACTGGGACTGGCATGTACAATGAGCAGTTCTTC.

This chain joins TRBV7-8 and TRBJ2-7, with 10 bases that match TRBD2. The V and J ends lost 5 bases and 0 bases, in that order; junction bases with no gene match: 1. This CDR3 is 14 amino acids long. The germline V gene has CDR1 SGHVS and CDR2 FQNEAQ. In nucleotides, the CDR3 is TGTGCCAGCAGCGAGCGGGAGGGCTCCTACGAGCAGTACTTC. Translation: CASSEREGSYEQYF.

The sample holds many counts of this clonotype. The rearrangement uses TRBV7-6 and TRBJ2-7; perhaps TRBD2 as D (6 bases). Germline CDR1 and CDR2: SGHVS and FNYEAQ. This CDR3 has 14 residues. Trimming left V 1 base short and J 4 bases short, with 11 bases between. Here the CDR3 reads CASSLEVGSYEQYF. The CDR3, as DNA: TGTGCCAGCAGCTTAGAGGTCGGGAGTTACGAGCAGTACTTC.